The 11 T cell receptor beta chains below come from one sample, sequenced in a study of T-cell memory formation after mild COVID-19. TCRdb analysed the 5' RACE reads with MiXCR anew, one entry per CDR3 protein. This table has 530,000 or so distinct CDR3 sequences, around 15% appearing once. Input material: PBMCs or a T cell subset sorted from them (not recorded which). These receptors all come from an adult woman who had mild COVID-19 (a few samples of this study predate the infection). Cell type and time point are not known.

This clonotype has a count of ten or more. The chain recombines TRBV12-3 or TRBV12-4 with TRBJ2-1; 14 nucleotides line up with TRBD2. This CDR3 is 17 amino acids long. Unmatched junction bases numbered 0, after V lost 1 base and J lost 1 base. The CDR3: CASSLGTSGRSYNEQFF. As DNA, the CDR3 is TGTGCCAGCAGTTTAGGGACTAGCGGGAGGTCCTACAATGAGCAGTTCTTC.

The chain couples TRBV6-6 to TRBJ2-1; a weak D match, TRBD1 (6 bases). The CDR3 spans 17 residues. Deletions cut 5 bases from V and 3 bases from J, with 20 bases between. Germline V gene sequence: CDR1 MNHNY, CDR2 SVGAGI (reference sequence). Written as DNA, the CDR3 is TGTGCCAGCAGTACCCCTGCCCCGGGACAAAACTACAATGAGCAGTTCTTC. As protein: CASSTPAPGQNYNEQFF.

The chain has TRBV5-4 and TRBJ2-3; perhaps TRBD1 as D (6 bases). Trimming cost V 5 bases and J 4 bases, with 17 bases left between them. Per germline, CDR1 SGHNT and CDR2 YYREEE (reference sequence). The CDR3 runs to 15 residues. The CDR3 DNA reads as TGTGCCAGCAGTACAGGGACCTCCCCGCCAGATACGCAGTATTTT. The encoded protein is CASSTGTSPPDTQYF.

The gene calls are TRBV5-4 and TRBJ1-1; no reliable D call. The germline CDR1 and CDR2 sequences are SGHNT and YYREEE (reference sequence). Trimming took off 6 bases at V and 1 base at J, with 19 bases between the two ends. CDR3 size: 16 residues. Here the CDR3 DNA reads TGTGCCAGCAACCCTGGTGGAGGGCGAGGGAACACTGAAGCTTTCTTT. This translates into CASNPGGGRGNTEAFF.

The rearrangement joins TRBV19 to TRBJ1-1; no clear D gene. Trimming took 7 bases from V and 5 from J, leaving 11 bases between them. Germline V CDR1 and CDR2: LNHDA, SQIVND (reference sequence). CDR3 length: 12 residues. For the CDR3, the DNA is TGTGCCAGTAAGGTGGGTGTTACTGAAGCTTTCTTT. This translates into CASKVGVTEAFF. The variable domain in full, completed from reference TRBV19 and TRBJ1-1, reads DGGITQSPKYLFRKEGQNVTLSCEQNLNHDAMYWYRQDPGQGLRLIYYSQIVNDFQKGDIAEGYSVSREKKESFPLTVTSAQKNPTAFYLCASKVGVTEAFFGQGTRLTVV.

The chain joins TRBV3-1 to TRBJ2-1; 12 nucleotides agree with TRBD2. Per germline, CDR1 LGHDT and CDR2 YNNKEL (reference sequence). This CDR3 has 17 residues. After removal of 5 bases from V and 0 bases from J, the junction contained 5 bases not matched to a gene. CDR3 sequence: CASSAKLAGGSYNEQFF. The CDR3 DNA sequence: TGTGCCAGCAGCGCCAAACTAGCGGGGGGCTCCTACAATGAGCAGTTCTTC.

This clonotype was counted ten times or more. The chain is built from TRBV5-4 and TRBJ2-3, with a possible D match to TRBD2 (6 bases). Germline loops: CDR1 SGHNT, CDR2 YYREEE (reference sequence). The CDR3 has 17 residues. Deletions cut 1 base from V and 0 bases from J, with 15 bases between. As DNA, the CDR3 is TGTGCCAGCAGCTTGTTCGGAGTAGGGACTAGCACAGATACGCAGTATTTT. Translation: CASSLFGVGTSTDTQYF.

The rearrangement links TRBV24-1 to TRBJ2-7; 12 nucleotides align to TRBD1. CDR3 length equals 15 residues. Germline assignment: CDR1 KGHDR and CDR2 SFDVKD. V shed 5 bases and J 7 bases; nucleotides not matched to a gene: 8. The CDR3 DNA follows: TGTGCCACCAGTGCCCCGGGACAGGGGGCGCGGGAGCAGTACTTC. Amino acids: CATSAPGQGAREQYF.

The V call is TRBV12-3 or TRBV12-4, the J call TRBJ2-5, with TRBD2 matching over 15 bases. The CDR3 runs 18 residues. The ends lost 5 bases at V and 5 bases at J; junction bases unmatched: 12. In nucleotides, the CDR3 is TGTGCCAGCAGTCCTGGGACTAGCGGGAGGATGTTTTGGGAGACCCAGTACTTC. It codes for CASSPGTSGRMFWETQYF.

Only a few counts were recorded for this clonotype. The V call is TRBV7-8, the J call TRBJ2-7, with D possibly called TRBD1 or TRBD2 (5 bases each). The germline CDR1 and CDR2 sequences are SGHVS and FQNEAQ. There are 20 residues in the CDR3. Trimming pared 6 bases from V and 3 bases from J, leaving 33 bases between. Here the CDR3 DNA reads TGTGCCAGCAGTTATGACCCCGAGGGTGAGCTCAGGGAGAGCTACTACGAGCAGTACTTC. Encoded protein: CASSYDPEGELRESYYEQYF.

This clonotype appeared a few times. The J gene is TRBJ2-1, the V gene TRBV7-9, with TRBD1 as a possible D gene (5 bases). Germline V gene lookup returns CDR1 SEHNR and CDR2 FQNEAQ (reference sequence). Trimming removed 5 bases at V and 4 bases at J, with 15 bases between. This CDR3 has 15 amino acids. DNA of the CDR3: TGTGCCAGCAGCCTAGGCCCAGACAGTTACAATGAGCAGTTCTTC. Its translation: CASSLGPDSYNEQFF.